The 28 T cell receptor beta chains listed next were all sequenced from one sample in a study of T cells in Graves' hyperthyroidism and ophthalmopathy. Amplification of TCR beta CDR3 regions was performed using RNA transcripts as template. HTBI primers were used for first-round RT-PCR of the TCR CDR3. TCRdb re-derived calls from the multiplex PCR reads in MiXCR, one entry per CDR3 protein. Of hundreds of thousands of distinct CDR3 sequences listed, roughly 37% are singletons. Sequenced input: blood. The receptors originated from a man younger than 35 with Graves' hyperthyroidism.

This clonotype was seen a handful of times. V is TRBV24-1 and J is TRBJ2-2; D gene uncertain. V was clipped by 2 bases and J by 0 bases, with 15 bases between them. The CDR3 covers 18 residues. Germline loops: CDR1 KGHDR, CDR2 SFDVKD. The CDR3 nucleotides are TGTGCCACCAGTGATTCGTTGTACCCATCCTCGAACACCGGGGAGCTGTTTTTT. Amino acid sequence: CATSDSLYPSSNTGELFF.

This clonotype was seen at least ten times. The rearrangement uses TRBV7-9 and TRBJ2-7; D is uncertain. V lost 3 bases, J lost 0 bases, and 3 bases lay in between. The CDR3 consists of 12 residues. Germline V gives CDR1 SEHNR, CDR2 FQNEAQ (reference sequence). CDR3 nucleotides: TGTGCCAGCAGCTTCCCCTCCTACGAGCAGTACTTC. Translated: CASSFPSYEQYF.

About this clonotype itself: Being one base from a much bigger clone, this may be a read error. The rearrangement uses TRBV7-6 and TRBJ1-2, with 9 bases identical to TRBD1. The CDR3 totals 13 residues. Germline loops: CDR1 SGHVS, CDR2 FNYEAQ. The CDR3 protein is CACSFGTGRGYTF. In nucleotides, the CDR3 is TGTGCCTGCAGCTTCGGGACAGGGCGAGGCTACACCTTC.

This clonotype was seen a few times. The chain combines TRBV12-3 or TRBV12-4 with TRBJ1-1; 9 bases line up with TRBD1. The CDR3 is 17 residues long. Trimming at V came to 5 bases and at J to 5 bases, leaving 15 bases not matched to a gene. Here the CDR3 reads CASSPTGDRALVTEAFF. DNA for the CDR3: TGTGCCAGCAGTCCCACGGGGGACAGGGCGTTGGTTACTGAAGCTTTCTTT.

The chain couples TRBV6-5 to TRBJ2-6; D uncertain. V was shortened by 0 bases and J by 0 bases, with 9 bases between the two germline ends. CDR1 is MNHEY, CDR2 SVGAGI, per germline. CDR3 length: 17 residues. The CDR3 nucleotides are TGTGCCAGCAGTTACTCGACCGGGCTCTCTGGGGCCAACGTCCTGACTTTC. This gives the protein CASSYSTGLSGANVLTF.

With respect to this clonotype: A much larger clone differs from this one at a single base, so this may be a read error. The V and J genes are TRBV10-2 and TRBJ1-1; D not resolved. Germline CDR1 WSHSY, CDR2 SAAADI. Trimming stripped 0 bases from V and 12 bases from J, with 8 bases between. CDR3 length equals 11 residues. The CDR3: CASSESTVPFF. The DNA for the CDR3 is TGCGCCAGCAGTGAGTCGACGGTACCTTTCTTT.

On this clonotype itself: A much bigger clone sits one base away, suggesting this may be a read error. This chain connects TRBV12-3 or TRBV12-4 to TRBJ1-6, with a possible D match to TRBD1 (6 bases). Trimming shortened V by 6 bases and J by 10 bases, and 19 bases separated the two germline ends. The CDR3 length is 15 residues. The CDR3 protein is CASSPGGGRSSPLHF. For the CDR3, the DNA is TGTGCCAGCAGCCCCGGCGGGGGGCGTAGCTCACCCCTCCACTTT.

This clonotype was detected only once. Relative to the germline gene, one junction end is altered; a read error may explain this. The CDR3 loop reads CSTRDLTSGGYEQYF. The CDR3 bases are TGCAGTACTAGAGACTTGACTAGCGGGGGGTACGAGCAGTACTTC. This rearrangement joins TRBV20-1 to TRBJ2-7, with 13 positions matching TRBD2. The CDR3 totals 15 residues. Germline loops: CDR1 DFQATT, CDR2 SNEGSKA (reference sequence).

In its sample, this clonotype was seen many times. This rearrangement joins TRBV20-1 to TRBJ2-5; TRBD1 matches 7 bases. This CDR3 has 13 amino acids. J gave up 5 bases and V 6 bases, and 9 bases lay outside the gene matches. Germline V gene sequence: CDR1 DFQATT, CDR2 SNEGSKA (reference sequence). CDR3 sequence reads: CSALDRARETQYF. The CDR3, as DNA: TGCAGTGCGCTTGACAGGGCTCGGGAGACCCAGTACTTC.

A note on this clonotype: A much more abundant neighbour one base away suggests this may be a read error. V gene TRBV5-1 combines with J gene TRBJ1-1; 9 nucleotides align to TRBD1. The CDR3 has 14 residues. Germline V gives CDR1 SGHRS, CDR2 YFSETQ. V shed 6 bases and J 1 base; nucleotides not matched to a gene: 4. Here the CDR3 reads CASTWDRANTEAFF. CDR3 DNA sequence: TGCGCCAGCACCTGGGACAGGGCGAACACTGAAGCTTTCTTT.

This clonotype was counted many times. The chain carries TRBV2 and TRBJ1-5; 7 bases are shared with TRBD1. Germline V gives CDR1 SNHLY, CDR2 FYNNEI. The ends lost 5 bases at V and 0 bases at J; junction bases unmatched: 10. CDR3 length equals 17 residues. The CDR3 loop is CASSRRTGAYSNQPQHF. In DNA, the CDR3 is TGTGCCAGCAGTCGCCGAACAGGGGCCTATAGCAATCAGCCCCAGCATTTT.

This clonotype showed up many times. V usage is TRBV19 and J usage is TRBJ1-1; D gene uncertain. The CDR3 has 14 amino acids. Germline V gene sequence: CDR1 LNHDA, CDR2 SQIVND (reference sequence). V was shortened by 7 bases and J by 1 base, with 13 bases between the two germline ends. The CDR3 DNA reads as TGTGCCAGTACCCACCAGCTTGCGAACACTGAAGCTTTCTTT. Its protein product is CASTHQLANTEAFF.

The sample holds a few counts of this clonotype. The chain carries TRBV20-1 and TRBJ1-5, with 9 bases that match TRBD1. V was clipped by 3 bases and J by 4 bases; unmatched bases: 7. The CDR3 extends over 15 amino acids. The germline V gene encodes CDR1 DFQATT and CDR2 SNEGSKA (reference sequence). CDR3 residues: CSAREDRGHNQPQHF. CDR3 coding DNA: TGCAGTGCTAGGGAGGACAGGGGTCATAATCAGCCCCAGCATTTT.

This clonotype showed up many times. As DNA, the CDR3 is TGTGCCAGTAGCCAGGGACAGGGAGACGAGCAGTACTTC. This translates into CASSQGQGDEQYF. The genes are TRBV7-9 and TRBJ2-7; TRBD1 agrees at 9 bases. Germline-derived CDR1 and CDR2 are SEHNR and FQNEAQ (reference sequence). There are 13 residues in the CDR3. V trimming: 9 bases; J trimming: 5 bases; junction bases outside the gene matches: 8.

This clonotype was seen ten or more times. This chain uses TRBV19 with TRBJ1-1; D is unclear. This CDR3 comprises 15 residues. Trimming left V 2 bases short and J 4 bases short, with 14 bases between. Germline values: CDR1 LNHDA, CDR2 SQIVND (reference sequence). The CDR3 DNA reads as TGTGCCAGTAGTATAAGGGTCAGCATTGGCACTGAAGCTTTCTTT. Its translation: CASSIRVSIGTEAFF.

There are many counts of this clonotype. This chain joins TRBV4-1 and TRBJ1-6; 7 bases align to TRBD1. With 4 bases clipped from V and 7 bases from J, the junction kept 7 bases outside the gene matches. Germline loops: CDR1 MGHRA, CDR2 YSYEKL. The CDR3 loop spans 15 amino acids. CDR3 protein: CASSRTGTDNSPLHF. The CDR3 region has the DNA TGCGCCAGCAGCCGGACCGGGACAGACAATTCACCCCTCCACTTT.

This chain uses TRBV20-1 with TRBJ2-7; 8 bases align to TRBD2. From germline, CDR1 is DFQATT and CDR2 SNEGSKA (reference sequence). CDR3 length: 15 amino acids. Trimming removed 5 bases from V and 0 bases from J; junction bases left unmatched: 9. CDR3 in DNA: TGCAGTGCTGACCCGGGACTAGGGATCTCCTACGAGCAGTACTTC. Its protein is CSADPGLGISYEQYF.

This chain links TRBV9 with TRBJ1-1, with D perhaps TRBD1 (5 bases). V was cut by 2 bases and J by 5 bases, with 10 bases left in between. The germline gives CDR1 SGDLS, CDR2 YYNGEE. The CDR3 sequence is 13 residues long. The CDR3 DNA follows: TGTGCCAGCAGCGTTGGGGGGATGACTGAAGCTTTCTTT. Protein: CASSVGGMTEAFF. The variable domain in full, completed from reference TRBV9 and TRBJ1-1, reads DSGVTQTPKHLITATGQRVTLRCSPRSGDLSVYWYQQSLDQGLQFLIQYYNGEERAKGNILERFSAQQFPDLHSELNLSSLELGDSALYFCASSVGGMTEAFFGQGTRLTVV.

At least ten counts were recorded for this clonotype. V usage is TRBV19 and J usage is TRBJ1-5; D gene unclear. Looked up from germline, CDR1 is LNHDA and CDR2 is SQIVND (reference sequence). Trimming removed 4 bases from V and 7 bases from J, with 11 bases in between. CDR3 length: 13 residues. This CDR3 reads CASSTGHGQPQHF. For the CDR3, the DNA is TGTGCCAGTAGTACCGGGCACGGGCAGCCCCAGCATTTT.

In the case of this clonotype: This could be a read error, since a much larger clone is one nucleotide away. CDR3 residues: CSAQGDSDQPQHF. Here the CDR3 DNA reads TGCAGTGCCCAGGGAGATAGCGATCAGCCCCAGCATTTT. The genes are TRBV24-1 and TRBJ1-5; D is perhaps TRBD1 (5 bases). This CDR3 region has 13 residues. The germline gives CDR1 KGHDR, CDR2 SFDVKD.

This clonotype was counted many times. V usage is TRBV10-2 and J usage is TRBJ1-1; D unresolved. The CDR3 is made up of 13 amino acids. Between the trimmed V and J ends, which lost 6 bases and 0 bases, there was a span of 8 bases. CDR1 and CDR2 (germline): WSHSY, SAAADI. The CDR3 bases are TGCGCCAGCAGAGGGTCCATGAACACTGAAGCTTTCTTT. Protein sequence: CASRGSMNTEAFF.

The sample holds many counts of this clonotype. J is TRBJ2-7 and V is TRBV29-1; 7 bases line up with TRBD1. Germline V lookup: CDR1 SQVTM, CDR2 ANQGSEA. This CDR3 comprises 14 residues. V trimming: 6 bases; J trimming: 7 bases; junction bases outside the gene matches: 15. The CDR3 nucleotides read TGCAGCGTCACAAGGGACAGTGGTTTTGGGGAGCAGTACTTC. This sequence encodes CSVTRDSGFGEQYF.

The rearrangement links TRBV7-8 to TRBJ2-5; 8 positions match TRBD2. The CDR3 has 19 amino acids. The germline V gene encodes CDR1 SGHVS and CDR2 FQNEAQ. With 1 base clipped from V and 4 bases from J, the junction kept 17 bases outside the gene matches. In DNA, the CDR3 is TGTGCCAGCAGCTTAGGTTACTCCCTCCAGCGGGAGAGTCCAGAGACCCAGTACTTC. Translating gives CASSLGYSLQRESPETQYF. The full variable domain, in which reference TRBV7-8 and TRBJ2-5 provide the parts outside the CDR3, is GAGVSQSPRYKVAKRGQDVALRCDPISGHVSLFWYQQALGQGPEFLTYFQNEAQLDKSGLPSDRFFAERPEGSVSTLKIQRTQQEDSAVYLCASSLGYSLQRESPETQYFGPGTRLLVL.

Regarding this clonotype: It is likely a read error, because the conserved phenylalanine at the end of the CDR3 is missing. This chain uses TRBV20-1 with TRBJ2-5; D perhaps matches TRBD1 (6 bases). The V end was cut by 6 bases, the J end by 6 bases, with 17 bases between. Per germline, CDR1 DFQATT and CDR2 SNEGSKA (reference sequence). The CDR3 is 13 amino acids. The CDR3 coding sequence is TGCAGTGCACGATTGGGGGCAGGGAAGACCCAGTACCTC. This gives the protein CSARLGAGKTQYL.

The sample holds many counts of this clonotype. The gene calls are TRBV29-1 and TRBJ2-7, with 7 bases lining up with TRBD2. The CDR3 extends over 13 amino acids. The germline CDR1 and CDR2 sequences are SQVTM and ANQGSEA. J gave up 4 bases and V 5 bases, and 8 bases lay outside the gene matches. The CDR3 DNA reads TGCAGCGTTCGGGCGGGAGAAGGTTACGAGCAGTACTTC. It is translated as CSVRAGEGYEQYF.

The chain carries TRBV9 and TRBJ1-6; 10 nucleotides match TRBD1. J lost 6 bases, V lost 4 bases, and 7 bases had no gene match. The CDR3 runs 16 residues. CDR1 is SGDLS and CDR2 is YYNGEE in the germline V gene. CDR3 in DNA: TGTGCCAGCAGCCCCGGGGACAGGGGAGGTAATTCACCCCTCCACTTT. Translating it yields CASSPGDRGGNSPLHF.

This clonotype has just a few counts. The chain couples TRBV12-3 or TRBV12-4 to TRBJ1-1, with 7 bases matching TRBD1. The CDR3 is 14 residues long. V shed 7 bases, J shed 5 bases, and the junction held 10 bases outside the gene matches. Here the CDR3 DNA reads TGTGCCAGCACCCCTTCGACAGGGTGGACTGAAGCTTTCTTT. Translated, it gives CASTPSTGWTEAFF.

This clonotype was seen at least ten times. This chain links TRBV6-4 with TRBJ2-2; D is ambiguous. This CDR3 has 13 residues. V was pared by 0 bases and J by 4 bases, with 3 bases between. Germline V lookup: CDR1 MRHNA, CDR2 SNTAGT. CDR3 bases: TGTGCCAGCAGTGACTCAGGCACCGGGGAGCTGTTTTTT. Translated, it gives CASSDSGTGELFF.